The present T cell receptor (beta chain) was sequenced within a study of cytomegalovirus exposure and HLA in healthy donors. The assay was immunoSEQ multiplex PCR, and TCRdb's table has in-frame clones only and misses some. This sample has 200,000 to 250,000 clones; 88% occur once, and the top ten carry around 3%. The CDR3 is 14 residues long. Germline V gives CDR1 MDHEN, CDR2 SYDVKM. Trimming stripped 7 bases from V and 4 bases from J, with 16 bases between. This TCR came from a woman between 18 and 29 years old in good health and CMV-seronegative. The sequencing sample was made of PBMCs. The chain uses TRBV28 and TRBJ1-1, with unresolved D. The CDR3 loop is CASTSQDRPTEAFF. For the CDR3, the DNA is TGTGCCAGCACTAGCCAAGATCGGCCCACTGAAGCTTTCTTT.